Listed here are 21 T cell receptor beta chains from one sample, sequenced in a study of shared clonotypes between healthy human individuals. CD8 cells regarded as naive lacked CD45RO, were positively chosen for CCR7, and omitted terminally differentiated effector memory CD45RA+ cells. The method was immunoSEQ multiplex PCR; TCRdb's version includes in-frame clones alone and lacks a portion of them. The sample has around 2.1 million clones, about 92% seen once. Sequencing was done on a sample of naive CD8+ T cells from PBMCs. All receptors derive from a man younger than 30 in good health. Some clones in this sample may be carry-over from other donors' samples.

The V gene is TRBV27, the J gene TRBJ1-5; a possible D gene is TRBD1 (6 bases). V gave up 6 bases and J gave up 9 bases, with 12 bases separating them. CDR1 and CDR2 from the germline V gene are MNHEY and SMNVEV (reference sequence). The CDR3 has 12 residues. The CDR3 here is CASSKQGGPQHF. In DNA, the CDR3 is TGTGCCAGCAGCAAACAGGGAGGGCCCCAGCATTTT.

Regarding this clone: Other DNA variants within this sample encode the same CDR3. The chain employs TRBV28 and TRBJ1-1, with D possibly TRBD1 on 5 matching bases. V was shortened by 3 bases and J by 3 bases, with 11 bases between the two germline ends. The CDR3 sequence is 14 residues long. CDR1 MDHEN and CDR2 SYDVKM come from the germline V gene. Here the CDR3 DNA reads TGTGCCAGCAGTTTGAACAGAGGGGACACTGAAGCTTTCTTT. It is translated as CASSLNRGDTEAFF.

The V and J genes are TRBV4-1 and TRBJ1-2; 8 bases map to TRBD1. CDR1 MGHRA and CDR2 YSYEKL come from the germline V gene. The CDR3 sequence is 15 residues long. V lost 0 bases, J lost 4 bases, and 4 bases stayed unmatched. The CDR3, as DNA: TGCGCCAGCAGCCAAGATCGGACAGGGCTCTATGGCTACACCTTC. Translating gives CASSQDRTGLYGYTF.

The chain combines TRBV7-3 with TRBJ2-1, with a weak D call TRBD2 (6 bases). The CDR3 is 17 amino acids. Germline CDR1 reads SGHTA; CDR2 reads FQGTGA. Trimming removed 1 base from V and 0 bases from J, with 13 bases in between. In DNA, the CDR3 is TGTGCCAGCAGCTTAAGAGATAGCGGTAGCTCCTACAATGAGCAGTTCTTC. It specifies CASSLRDSGSSYNEQFF.

This rearrangement joins TRBV6-5 to TRBJ1-2; the D is unclear. V lost 6 bases and J 8 bases, leaving 19 bases between the germline ends. This CDR3 has 14 amino acids. Germline values: CDR1 MNHEY, CDR2 SVGAGI. The CDR3 sequence is CASSPRPLGYGYTF. The DNA for the CDR3 is TGTGCCAGCAGCCCTCGGCCTTTGGGTTACGGCTACACCTTC.

The V gene is TRBV7-9, the J gene TRBJ1-2, with D perhaps TRBD1 (6 bases). The CDR3 has 12 amino acids. Germline CDR1 SEHNR, CDR2 FQNEAQ (reference sequence). With 5 bases removed from V and 11 bases from J, the gap between germline ends came to 15 bases. The CDR3 bases are TGTGCCAGCAGCGCTCCCAGGGGAGGGTACACCTTC. Protein: CASSAPRGGYTF.

The chain combines TRBV4-3 with TRBJ2-3, with 10 bases that match TRBD2. Germline trimming cut 0 bases from V and 4 bases from J; bases unmatched to any gene: 7. The CDR3 length is 17 residues. CDR1 and CDR2 (germline): LGHNA, YSLEER. In nucleotides, the CDR3 is TGCGCCAGCAGCCAAGATCTAGGGCTAGCGGGAGCAGATACGCAGTATTTT. Protein sequence: CASSQDLGLAGADTQYF.

On this clone: This sample includes further DNA sequences coding for the same CDR3. The rearrangement links TRBV27 to TRBJ2-7; 7 bases agree with TRBD2. The CDR3 is made up of 14 amino acids. Germline CDR1 is MNHEY and CDR2 is SMNVEV (reference sequence). With 2 bases clipped from V and 0 bases from J, the junction kept 1 base outside the gene matches. Written as DNA, the CDR3 is TGTGCCAGCAGTTTAGGGAGGGGCTCCTACGAGCAGTACTTC. Translation gives CASSLGRGSYEQYF.

The chain is built from TRBV28 and TRBJ2-3; maybe TRBD1 (5 bases). This CDR3 contains 14 residues. Germline-derived CDR1 and CDR2 are MDHEN and SYDVKM. V was trimmed by 5 bases and J by 5 bases, leaving 14 bases between them. Here the CDR3 DNA reads TGTGCCAGCAGTATAAGACAGTTTGTAGATACGCAGTATTTT. Its protein is CASSIRQFVDTQYF. Complete variable domain (other parts from reference TRBV28 and TRBJ2-3): DVKVTQSSRYLVKRTGEKVFLECVQDMDHENMFWYRQDPGLGLRLIYFSYDVKMKEKGDIPEGYSVSREKKERFSLILESASTNQTSMYLCASSIRQFVDTQYFGPGTRLTVL.

This clone was recorded once. The chain recombines TRBV18 with TRBJ2-7; a weak D match, TRBD1 (5 bases). Trimming took 3 bases from V and 0 from J, leaving 12 bases between them. The germline V gene encodes CDR1 KGHSH and CDR2 LQKENI. The CDR3 consists of 15 residues. The CDR3 coding sequence is TGTGCCAGCTCACCGGGGCGTCAGGTCTCCTACGAGCAGTACTTC. Protein: CASSPGRQVSYEQYF.

The V and J genes are TRBV28 and TRBJ2-3, with D hard to call. Trimming removed 2 bases at V and 3 bases at J, with 12 bases between. CDR1 is MDHEN and CDR2 is SYDVKM in the germline V gene. The CDR3 consists of 15 residues. The CDR3 DNA reads as TGTGCCAGCAGTTTACTCCCAGCAGAGACAGATACGCAGTATTTT. This encodes CASSLLPAETDTQYF. Full variable domain (missing parts from reference TRBV28 and TRBJ2-3): DVKVTQSSRYLVKRTGEKVFLECVQDMDHENMFWYRQDPGLGLRLIYFSYDVKMKEKGDIPEGYSVSREKKERFSLILESASTNQTSMYLCASSLLPAETDTQYFGPGTRLTVL.

Of note for this clone: In the same sample, other DNA sequences code for this CDR3. The chain links TRBV27 to TRBJ1-5, with D hard to call. The CDR3 loop spans 15 amino acids. V dropped 6 bases and J dropped 0 bases, with 12 bases sitting between them. CDR1 and CDR2 (germline): MNHEY, SMNVEV (reference sequence). CDR3 nucleotides: TGTGCCAGCAGAGAGACGGGTTATAGCAATCAGCCCCAGCATTTT. It codes for CASRETGYSNQPQHF.

Only one count was recorded for this clone. This sample also contains other DNA sequences that code for the same CDR3. CDR3 nucleotides: TGTGCCAGCAGCCCCGCGGGGACAAGCTCCTACAATGAGCAGTTCTTC. Encoded protein: CASSPAGTSSYNEQFF. The V gene is TRBV7-9, the J gene TRBJ2-1; TRBD1 or TRBD2 may be the D gene (6 bases each). This CDR3 comprises 16 residues. Looked up from germline, CDR1 is SEHNR and CDR2 is FQNEAQ (reference sequence). Trimming took off 5 bases at V and 0 bases at J, with 14 bases between the two ends. Full variable domain (missing parts from reference TRBV7-9 and TRBJ2-1): DTGVSQNPRHKITKRGQNVTFRCDPISEHNRLYWYRQTLGQGPEFLTYFQNEAQLEKSRLLSDRFSAERPKGSFSTLEIQRTEQGDSAMYLCASSPAGTSSYNEQFFGPGTRLTVL.

This clone has only one observation. The chain uses TRBV27 and TRBJ2-7; D is ambiguous. The CDR3 covers 14 residues. The ends were cut back, 4 bases at V and 3 bases at J, with 13 bases in the middle. Germline CDR1 is MNHEY and CDR2 is SMNVEV (reference sequence). DNA of the CDR3: TGTGCCAGCAGTTCTTTAGACGCGTACTACGAGCAGTACTTC. Translated: CASSSLDAYYEQYF.

This chain connects TRBV29-1 to TRBJ2-1, with a tentative D call TRBD1 (5 bases). Germline values: CDR1 SQVTM, CDR2 ANQGSEA. CDR3 length: 16 residues. Trimming stripped 7 bases from V and 2 bases from J, with 21 bases between. The CDR3 here is CSAQDGVGRPYNEQFF. Here the CDR3 DNA reads TGCAGCGCACAGGACGGTGTCGGCAGGCCCTACAATGAGCAGTTCTTC.

Comments on this clone: One end of the junction fails to match germline, which may point to a read error. The CDR3 sequence: CASSGRASDF. CDR3 sequence (DNA): TGTGCCAGCAGCGGCCGGGCTTCCGATTTT. The chain couples TRBV7-9 to TRBJ1-3, with D uncertain. The CDR3 runs 10 residues. Germline V gene data show CDR1 as SEHNR and CDR2 as FQNEAQ (reference sequence).

The gene calls are TRBV9 and TRBJ1-4; TRBD1 is a possible D gene (5 bases). The CDR3 loop spans 17 amino acids. V lost 0 bases and J 5 bases, leaving 17 bases between the germline ends. Germline CDR1 SGDLS, CDR2 YYNGEE. The CDR3 region is CASSVDSVFGGNEKLFF. The CDR3 DNA reads TGTGCCAGCAGCGTAGACTCCGTCTTCGGGGGAAATGAAAAACTGTTTTTT.

This chain joins TRBV7-8 and TRBJ2-7; TRBD1 is a possible D gene (5 bases). This CDR3 spans 14 amino acids. Germline V gives CDR1 SGHVS, CDR2 FQNEAQ. Trimming left V 2 bases short and J 3 bases short, with 11 bases between. This chain's CDR3 is CASSLRQGYYEQYF. The CDR3 DNA follows: TGTGCCAGCAGCTTACGCCAGGGTTACTACGAGCAGTACTTC.

The CDR3 region is CASSFLGTGPFHEQYF. The DNA of the CDR3 is TGTGCCAGCAGTTTTTTGGGGACAGGGCCTTTCCACGAGCAGTACTTC. The chain is built from TRBV27 and TRBJ2-7; TRBD1 matches at 9 bases. The CDR3 is 16 residues long. V gave up 3 bases and J gave up 5 bases; unmatched junction bases: 11. The germline CDR1 and CDR2 sequences are MNHEY and SMNVEV (reference sequence).

The V call is TRBV19, the J call TRBJ2-4; 7 nucleotides align to TRBD2. This CDR3 contains 15 residues. Germline trimming cut 5 bases from V and 0 bases from J; bases unmatched to any gene: 4. Germline loops: CDR1 LNHDA, CDR2 SQIVND (reference sequence). The CDR3 is CASSPLAVAKNIQYF. The CDR3 region has the DNA TGTGCCAGTAGTCCTCTAGCGGTAGCCAAAAACATTCAGTACTTC. The whole variable domain, remainder taken from reference TRBV19 and TRBJ2-4, is DGGITQSPKYLFRKEGQNVTLSCEQNLNHDAMYWYRQDPGQGLRLIYYSQIVNDFQKGDIAEGYSVSREKKESFPLTVTSAQKNPTAFYLCASSPLAVAKNIQYFGAGTRLSVL.

V gene TRBV7-7 combines with J gene TRBJ2-3, with D perhaps being TRBD1 or TRBD2 (5 bases each). Per the germline V gene, CDR1 is SSHAT and CDR2 is FNYEAQ (reference sequence). Between the trimmed V and J ends, which lost 1 base and 1 base, there was a span of 18 bases. The CDR3 has 18 residues. CDR3 sequence reads: CASSLGLGRDPGTDTQYF. The CDR3 nucleotides read TGTGCCAGCAGCTTAGGGCTCGGCCGGGACCCTGGCACAGATACGCAGTATTTT.